This TCR beta chain was retrieved from a study of blood T cells in healthy people across ages. Together with a sample-barcoded 5' primer, a J-beta primer mix was included in a second PCR lasting roughly 6 to 12 cycles. Each CDR3 protein is one row after TCRdb ran MiXCR on the 5' RACE reads. The sample lists hundreds of thousands of distinct CDR3 sequences, 20% to 30% occurring once. The CDR3 consists of 16 residues. Per germline, CDR1 DFQATT and CDR2 SNEGSKA (reference sequence). These same data were also listed under a study on T cells of mothers and their children.

The sample was blood. The TCR originated in a boy aged 5-17 years in good health. V is TRBV20-1 and J is TRBJ2-5; D perhaps matches TRBD2 (6 bases). The assigned J gene may be wrong: the sequence end matches TRBJ2-7 better. CDR3 coding DNA: TGCAGTGCTAGAGATCTCGGGGGAGGATGGGCCTACGAGCAGTACTTC. Its protein is CSARDLGGGWAYEQYF.